These 21 T cell receptor beta chains share one sample of origin, sequenced in a study of technical replicates of blood from a handful of donors (dated by TCRdb to 2016 to 2017). The library was made by the immunoSEQ multiplex PCR assay. As stored in TCRdb, this immuneACCESS dataset retains in-frame rearrangements with V and J assigned. A fraction of the clones does not appear; measured against another copy, unresolved V genes explain less than half of the discrepancy, and the remainder lacks a known reason. This sample lists over 10,000 clones; 80% to 90% were detected once. Approximately 10% of the sample is taken by the ten largest. The sample taken for sequencing was PBMCs. The origin of the receptors is a human donor in good health.

The chain links TRBV25-1 to TRBJ2-7; 7 bases are a match to TRBD1. This CDR3 contains 15 residues. Germline CDR1 MGHDK, CDR2 SYGVNS. Germline trimming cut 3 bases from V and 4 bases from J; bases unmatched to any gene: 9. The CDR3 loop reads CASSEEDRVPYEQYF. CDR3 nucleotides: TGTGCCAGCAGTGAGGAAGACAGGGTTCCTTACGAGCAGTACTTC.

This clone showed up just a few times. The chain joins TRBV19 to TRBJ2-2; TRBD1 matches 8 bases. V trimming: 1 base; J trimming: 5 bases; junction bases outside the gene matches: 3. This CDR3 has 15 residues. CDR1 is LNHDA, CDR2 SQIVND, per germline (reference sequence). The CDR3 reads CASSIAGGTTGELFF. The CDR3 DNA reads TGTGCCAGTAGTATAGCAGGGGGCACTACCGGGGAGCTGTTTTTT.

A few counts support this clone. V usage is TRBV2 and J usage is TRBJ1-5; TRBD1 might be the D (6 bases). Between the trimmed V and J ends, which lost 6 bases and 0 bases, there was a span of 9 bases. Germline values: CDR1 SNHLY, CDR2 FYNNEI. CDR3 length: 14 amino acids. The CDR3 reads CASSVQGSNQPQHF. CDR3 DNA: TGTGCCAGCAGCGTACAGGGTAGCAATCAGCCCCAGCATTTT.

This clone occurred a few times. The rearrangement links TRBV2 to TRBJ2-1; 11 bases are shared with TRBD2. Germline CDR1 reads SNHLY; CDR2 reads FYNNEI. The CDR3 length is 14 residues. Trimming cost V 8 bases and J 5 bases; bases outside gene matches: 5. The DNA of the CDR3 is TGTGCCAGCTTAAGACTAGCGGGAAACAATGAGCAGTTCTTC. The encoded protein is CASLRLAGNNEQFF.

The rearrangement uses TRBV2 and TRBJ2-7; D is unclear. CDR3 length: 14 amino acids. The ends were cut back, 8 bases at V and 4 bases at J, with 18 bases in the middle. Germline loops: CDR1 SNHLY, CDR2 FYNNEI. The chain's CDR3 is CASRWYEPLYEQYF. In DNA form, the CDR3 reads TGTGCCAGCCGGTGGTACGAACCCCTTTACGAGCAGTACTTC. Full variable domain (missing parts from reference TRBV2 and TRBJ2-7): EPEVTQTPSHQVTQMGQEVILRCVPISNHLYFYWYRQILGQKVEFLVSFYNNEISEKSEIFDDQFSVERPDGSNFTLKIRSTKLEDSAMYFCASRWYEPLYEQYFGPGTRLTVT.

V is TRBV27 and J is TRBJ1-5; weak D call: TRBD1 (5 bases). Trimming took 8 bases from V and 6 from J, leaving 17 bases between them. The CDR3 is 14 residues long. Germline V gene lookup returns CDR1 MNHEY and CDR2 SMNVEV (reference sequence). The CDR3 nucleotides read TGTGCCAGCGGGGGGGGAACCCTGTCTCAGCCCCAGCATTTT. The encoded protein is CASGGGTLSQPQHF.

The chain recombines TRBV30 with TRBJ2-1, with 8 bases matching TRBD2. The CDR3 extends over 14 amino acids. V shed 5 bases, J shed 1 base, and the junction held 4 bases outside the gene matches. CDR1 and CDR2 (germline): GTSNPN, SVGIG (reference sequence). DNA for the CDR3: TGTGCCTGGGGCAGCGGGAGTTCCTACAATGAGCAGTTCTTC. Translating gives CAWGSGSSYNEQFF. Drawing the rest from reference TRBV30 and TRBJ2-1, the complete variable domain is SQTIHQWPATLVQPVGSPLSLECTVEGTSNPNLYWYRQAAGRGLQLLFYSVGIGQISSEVPQNLSASRPQDRQFILSSKKLLLSDSGFYLCAWGSGSSYNEQFFGPGTRLTVL.

The sample holds one count of this clone. This chain links TRBV4-2 with TRBJ2-5, with D perhaps TRBD2 (6 bases). In germline, CDR1 is LGHNA, CDR2 YNFKEQ. Trimming shortened V by 3 bases and J by 10 bases, and 21 bases separated the two germline ends. The CDR3 length is 15 residues. The CDR3 bases are TGTGCCAGCAGCCAGGGAAGGACCTCCAAGGAGGGCCAGTACTTC. It yields the protein CASSQGRTSKEGQYF.

This chain uses TRBV15 with TRBJ1-1; D may be TRBD1 (5 bases). Germline V gene data show CDR1 as LNHNV and CDR2 as YYDKDF (reference sequence). Trimming took 0 bases from V and 13 from J, leaving 24 bases between them. CDR3 length equals 16 residues. CDR3 DNA: TGTGCCACCAGCAGAGACACGAGTAAGGCAGGGCGGTGGGTTTTCTTT. It encodes CATSRDTSKAGRWVFF.

This chain connects TRBV11-2 to TRBJ2-1; TRBD2 matches at 7 bases. V shed 5 bases and J 5 bases; nucleotides not matched to a gene: 6. Germline values: CDR1 SGHAT, CDR2 FQNNGV. This CDR3 spans 14 amino acids. The CDR3 DNA is TGTGCCAGCAGCCCTACCCTAGCGGACAATGAGCAGTTCTTC. It encodes CASSPTLADNEQFF.

This sequence joins TRBV30 and TRBJ1-1; the D gene is possibly TRBD1 (6 bases). CDR1 and CDR2 from the germline V gene are GTSNPN and SVGIG (reference sequence). With 2 bases removed from V and 8 bases from J, the gap between germline ends came to 12 bases. The CDR3 totals 12 residues. The CDR3 reads CAWSQPGGEAFF. CDR3 nucleotides: TGTGCCTGGAGTCAACCGGGGGGCGAAGCTTTCTTT.

The rearrangement uses TRBV29-1 and TRBJ2-1, with D perhaps TRBD2 (6 bases). The germline V gene encodes CDR1 SQVTM and CDR2 ANQGSEA. CDR3 length equals 12 residues. Deletions cut 7 bases from V and 4 bases from J, with 11 bases between. In DNA form, the CDR3 reads TGCAGCGCCGAGGCGGGGTACAATGAGCAGTTCTTC. Its protein product is CSAEAGYNEQFF.

This sequence joins TRBV10-1 and TRBJ2-2, with D perhaps TRBD2 (6 bases). Looked up from germline, CDR1 is WNHNN and CDR2 is SYGVQD (reference sequence). V dropped 6 bases and J dropped 2 bases, with 13 bases sitting between them. The CDR3 runs 15 residues. In nucleotides, the CDR3 is TGCGCCAGCAGGGGGGACTTGCCAAACACCGGGGAGCTGTTTTTT. This sequence encodes CASRGDLPNTGELFF.

The chain is built from TRBV30 and TRBJ2-3; 8 bases agree with TRBD2. CDR1 is GTSNPN and CDR2 is SVGIG in the germline V gene (reference sequence). V lost 8 bases to trimming and J lost 4 bases; unmatched junction nucleotides: 8. This CDR3 has 13 amino acids. The chain's CDR3 is CAGNSGGADTQYF. Written as DNA, the CDR3 is TGTGCCGGAAACTCGGGGGGGGCAGATACGCAGTATTTT.

V usage is TRBV28 and J usage is TRBJ1-2; 10 bases are shared with TRBD1. Per the germline V gene, CDR1 is MDHEN and CDR2 is SYDVKM. The CDR3 extends over 16 amino acids. With 6 bases clipped from V and 7 bases from J, the junction kept 14 bases outside the gene matches. As DNA, the CDR3 is TGTGCCAGCAGCCCAAGCTCAGAGACAGGGGGCTCTGGCTACACCTTC. Protein sequence: CASSPSSETGGSGYTF.

This clone came up once. This chain links TRBV10-3 with TRBJ2-5, with TRBD2 as a possible D gene (5 bases). The V end lost 0 bases, the J end lost 3 bases, and 14 bases lay between the germline ends. Germline CDR1 reads ENHRY; CDR2 reads SYGVKD. The CDR3 sequence is 16 residues long. The CDR3 here is CAISESVGRVKETQYF. CDR3 nucleotides: TGTGCCATCAGTGAGTCGGTTGGGAGAGTCAAAGAGACCCAGTACTTC.

This sequence joins TRBV10-2 and TRBJ2-7; TRBD2 agrees at 7 bases. The CDR3 has 14 amino acids. J gave up 4 bases and V 7 bases, and 10 bases lay outside the gene matches. The germline V gene encodes CDR1 WSHSY and CDR2 SAAADI. This chain's CDR3 is CASTAGVAGYEQYF. In nucleotides, the CDR3 is TGCGCCAGCACTGCGGGGGTAGCAGGGTACGAGCAGTACTTC.

V and J are TRBV12-2 and TRBJ2-1; TRBD2, the table's D call, lacks a check against the DNA. TRBV12-2 is shown as a pseudogene. CDR3 length: 18 amino acids. The DNA for the CDR3 is TGTGCAAGTCGCTTGATCTGGGAGCGGGGGAGCTCCTACAATGAGCAGTTCTTC. This codes for CASRLIWERGSSYNEQFF.

The chain employs TRBV5-1 and TRBJ2-1; 11 bases agree with TRBD2. CDR1 is SGHRS and CDR2 is YFSETQ in the germline V gene. CDR3 size: 14 residues. J was trimmed by 9 bases and V by 1 base; bases with no gene match: 3. DNA for the CDR3: TGCGCCAGCAGCTTGCGACTAGCGGGGTCTGAGCAGTTCTTC. Translated, it gives CASSLRLAGSEQFF.

The CDR3 region is CASSSRTGSGNTIYF. The CDR3 nucleotides read TGTGCCAGCAGCTCCAGGACAGGATCTGGAAACACCATATATTTT. The chain recombines TRBV11-2 with TRBJ1-3, with TRBD1 identical over 7 bases. From germline, CDR1 is SGHAT and CDR2 FQNNGV. CDR3 size: 15 residues. V trimming: 4 bases; J trimming: 1 base; junction bases outside the gene matches: 4.

The chain employs TRBV19 and TRBJ2-5; 7 bases line up with TRBD2. Germline CDR1 LNHDA, CDR2 SQIVND (reference sequence). The CDR3 runs 13 residues. V shed 10 bases, J shed 5 bases, and the junction held 10 bases outside the gene matches. The CDR3 DNA reads TGTGCCACCGCGGGAACTAGCGTCGAGACCCAGTACTTC. Its translation is CATAGTSVETQYF.